The 7 T cell receptor beta chains below were found in one sample sequenced in a study of blood T cell repertoires in COVID-19. The table came from immunoSEQ multiplex PCR; TCRdb's copy has only in-frame clones and leaves some out. This table has under 250,000 clones, roughly 90% appearing once. The sequencing sample was made of peripheral blood. Every receptor here comes from a woman aged 60-75 years with acute or convalescent COVID-19.

CDR3 in amino acids: CASSQRGTSTDTQYF. The CDR3 nucleotides are TGTGCCAGCAGCCAGCGGGGGACTTCCACAGATACGCAGTATTTT. This chain connects TRBV11-2 to TRBJ2-3; 8 bases line up with TRBD2. The germline gives CDR1 SGHAT, CDR2 FQNNGV. The CDR3 totals 15 residues. Germline trimming cut 5 bases from V and 2 bases from J; bases unmatched to any gene: 6.

The V gene is TRBV2, the J gene TRBJ2-4, with D possibly being TRBD2 (7 bases). Between the trimmed V and J ends, which lost 3 bases and 0 bases, there was a span of 12 bases. CDR1 and CDR2 (germline): SNHLY, FYNNEI. The CDR3 is 16 residues long. The CDR3 DNA is TGTGCCAGCAGTGATTTCGGGGGGCGAGCCAAAAACATTCAGTACTTC. Its protein product is CASSDFGGRAKNIQYF.

This clone was seen more than once but under ten times. This rearrangement joins TRBV15 to TRBJ1-3, with 9 positions matching TRBD1. V lost 3 bases, J lost 4 bases, and 7 bases stayed unmatched. CDR3 length: 16 residues. Germline CDR1 is LNHNV and CDR2 is YYDKDF (reference sequence). The CDR3 spells CATSRTTGGLGNTIYF. The CDR3 DNA follows: TGTGCCACCAGCAGGACCACAGGGGGCCTAGGAAACACCATATATTTT.

This chain connects TRBV5-1 to TRBJ2-3; TRBD2 matches 7 bases. The length of the CDR3 is 14 residues. V was clipped by 1 base and J by 3 bases; unmatched bases: 2. Germline assignment: CDR1 SGHRS and CDR2 YFSETQ. DNA of the CDR3: TGCGCCAGCAGCTTGAGGGAGGGTACAGATACGCAGTATTTT. Translating gives CASSLREGTDTQYF.

The chain employs TRBV3-1 (or the pseudogene TRBV3-2) and TRBJ2-2; a possible D gene is TRBD2 (5 bases). Germline loops: CDR1 LGHDT, CDR2 YNNKEL (reference sequence). Between the trimmed V and J ends, which lost 0 bases and 6 bases, there was a span of 11 bases. This CDR3 has 15 residues. This CDR3 is CASSQEVTTPGELFF. The DNA for the CDR3 is TGTGCCAGCAGCCAAGAGGTGACTACACCCGGGGAGCTGTTTTTT.

The table lists this clone with a few counts. The rearrangement joins TRBV5-1 to TRBJ1-3; maybe TRBD1 (6 bases). The V end lost 2 bases, the J end lost 0 bases, and 12 bases lay between the germline ends. CDR3 size: 16 residues. Germline loops: CDR1 SGHRS, CDR2 YFSETQ. CDR3 loop: CASSLSTGTSGNTIYF. The CDR3 DNA follows: TGCGCCAGCAGCTTAAGTACAGGGACCTCTGGAAACACCATATATTTT.

The chain has TRBV27 and TRBJ2-4; a possible D gene is TRBD1 (6 bases). The V end was cut by 5 bases, the J end by 0 bases, with 17 bases between. From germline, CDR1 is MNHEY and CDR2 SMNVEV (reference sequence). This CDR3 has 17 amino acids. The CDR3 here is CASSGLGQPLAKNIQYF. In DNA, the CDR3 is TGTGCCAGCAGTGGACTTGGACAGCCTCTAGCCAAAAACATTCAGTACTTC.